This T cell receptor beta chain came from a study of spatial heterogeneity in lung cancer. Study background: The count of detected beta-chain sequences consistently exceeded that of alpha-chain sequences. Mean representation of each unique TCR and UMI combination in the raw reads exceeded 9.5 occurrences.

Every TCR cDNA molecule carried a tag that served as a unique molecular identifier. TCRdb reprocessed the 5' RACE reads with MiXCR, giving one entry per CDR3 protein. The sample holds almost 75,000 distinct CDR3 sequences, 13% seen once. Described time point: sample taken at primary tumor resection. Sequencing covered unsorted whole RNA taken from tumor, nontumor lung or frozen PBMC. There are many counts of this clonotype. Its antigen is as yet unknown. Study findings and constraints: Resection saw ubiquitous expanded tumor TCRs appear in blood more than follow-up did.

Germline V lookup: CDR1 DFQATT, CDR2 SNEGSKA (reference sequence). The CDR3 loop spans 13 amino acids. The ends were cut back, 1 base at V and 1 base at J, with 8 bases in the middle. Sequencing was performed on PBMCs, taken at surgery. The genes are TRBV20-1 and TRBJ2-7; D call uncertain. This clonotype originated in a male donor with early-stage non-small cell lung cancer. CDR3 in amino acids: CSARGSRSYEQYF. The CDR3 DNA is TGCAGTGCTAGAGGGTCCAGATCCTACGAGCAGTACTTC.